A single sample gave rise to the 24 T cell receptor beta chains below, sequenced in a study of PD-L1 blockade in urothelial cancer. The time point was: peripheral blood 6 weeks after treatment start. TCRdb's copy holds only in-frame clones and misses some; the assay was immunoSEQ multiplex PCR. The sample has about 38,000 clones; less than 90% are singletons. The sequenced sample was PBMCs, obtained around atezolizumab (anti-PD-L1) treatment. These receptors originate from a man in his 60s with urothelial cancer.

This clone was picked up one time. The chain has TRBV27 and TRBJ2-3, with 9 nucleotides matching TRBD1. J gave up 3 bases and V 4 bases, and 5 bases lay outside the gene matches. The CDR3 contains 15 residues. Germline V gene data show CDR1 as MNHEY and CDR2 as SMNVEV (reference sequence). The CDR3 here is CASSSGQGMTDTQYF. The DNA of the CDR3 is TGTGCCAGCAGTTCGGGACAGGGTATGACAGATACGCAGTATTTT.

This clone was picked up one time. This chain uses TRBV6-1 with TRBJ1-6; D might be TRBD1 (5 bases). Trimming removed 1 base at V and 3 bases at J, with 10 bases between. Germline V gene data show CDR1 as MNHNS and CDR2 as SASEGT. The CDR3 has 16 residues. The CDR3 bases are TGTGCCAGCAGTGAAGGGGGGGATATCTATAATTCACCCCTCCACTTT. Residues: CASSEGGDIYNSPLHF.

In its sample, this clone was seen once. The chain has TRBV5-1 and TRBJ1-1, with 8 bases aligning to TRBD1. J lost 11 bases, V lost 3 bases, and 12 bases had no gene match. The CDR3 is made up of 14 amino acids. Germline CDR1 and CDR2: SGHRS and YFSETQ. The DNA of the CDR3 is TGCGCCAGCAGCTCAGGACAGGGTGGGTACGTGGCTTTCTTT. Translation gives CASSSGQGGYVAFF.

V and J are TRBV30 and TRBJ1-3; tentative D call: TRBD1 (5 bases). This CDR3 comprises 16 residues. Trimming removed 0 bases at V and 0 bases at J, with 12 bases between. Germline lookup yields CDR1 GTSNPN and CDR2 SVGIG (reference sequence). CDR3 sequence (DNA): TGTGCCTGGAGTGTACAGGATGGGTTCTCTGGAAACACCATATATTTT. Residues: CAWSVQDGFSGNTIYF.

The rearrangement links TRBV19 to TRBJ2-3; TRBD1 might be the D (6 bases). This CDR3 is built from 13 residues. Trimming removed 5 bases at V and 11 bases at J, with 17 bases between. The germline V gene has CDR1 LNHDA and CDR2 SQIVND (reference sequence). CDR3 bases: TGTGCCAGTAGTCCCCTTAGGGGGTCGGGGCAGTATTTT. The encoded protein is CASSPLRGSGQYF.

This rearrangement joins TRBV5-1 to TRBJ2-3, with 7 bases matching TRBD1. Germline CDR1 is SGHRS and CDR2 is YFSETQ. CDR3 length equals 14 residues. Trimming removed 6 bases from V and 6 bases from J; junction bases left unmatched: 10. The CDR3 here is CASKVNRGPDTQYF. The CDR3, as DNA: TGCGCCAGCAAGGTGAACAGGGGTCCGGATACGCAGTATTTT.

V is TRBV6-5 and J is TRBJ1-2, with D maybe TRBD1 (6 bases). Germline V gene data show CDR1 as MNHEY and CDR2 as SVGAGI. V was pared by 8 bases and J by 4 bases, with 14 bases between. CDR3 length equals 13 residues. The CDR3 nucleotides read TGTGCCAGCCAGGAGACAGGCTCCTATGGCTACACCTTC. It codes for CASQETGSYGYTF.

The V and J genes are TRBV4-2 and TRBJ2-3; TRBD2 matches 8 bases. The CDR3 runs 16 residues. V trimming: 1 base; J trimming: 1 base; junction bases outside the gene matches: 4. Germline V gene sequence: CDR1 LGHNA, CDR2 YNFKEQ. CDR3 nucleotide sequence: TGTGCCAGCAGCCAAGGGGGAGCGGGGGGCACAGATACGCAGTATTTT. It yields the protein CASSQGGAGGTDTQYF.

The chain has TRBV6-4 and TRBJ1-2; TRBD1 might be the D (6 bases). CDR3 length: 15 residues. Germline-derived CDR1 and CDR2 are MRHNA and SNTAGT. Trimming shortened V by 6 bases and J by 2 bases, and 16 bases separated the two germline ends. The CDR3 region is CASRAQGKGNYGYTF. CDR3 DNA: TGTGCCAGCAGGGCACAGGGAAAAGGGAACTATGGCTACACCTTC.

The genes are TRBV11-2 and TRBJ1-2; D remains unclear. The CDR3 loop spans 13 amino acids. CDR1 and CDR2 (germline): SGHAT, FQNNGV. The V end was cut by 1 base, the J end by 6 bases, with 9 bases between. CDR3 loop: CASSLGRTDGYTF. As DNA, the CDR3 is TGTGCCAGCAGCTTAGGACGAACAGATGGCTACACCTTC.

This chain uses TRBV5-1 with TRBJ1-4; D not certain. The ends were cut back, 4 bases at V and 2 bases at J, with 12 bases in the middle. Germline V gene sequence: CDR1 SGHRS, CDR2 YFSETQ. The length of the CDR3 is 15 residues. CDR3 sequence: CASSPLRGTNEKLFF. CDR3 DNA sequence: TGCGCCAGCAGCCCCCTTAGAGGCACTAATGAAAAACTGTTTTTT.

By sample fraction, this clone is medium-sized. The chain has TRBV5-1 and TRBJ1-3; a weak D match, TRBD1 (5 bases). The CDR3 is 15 residues long. The germline V gene encodes CDR1 SGHRS and CDR2 YFSETQ. V gave up 7 bases and J gave up 0 bases, with 14 bases separating them. The CDR3 sequence is CASSAAGHSGNTIYF. The CDR3 region has the DNA TGCGCCAGCTCCGCAGCAGGGCACTCTGGAAACACCATATATTTT.

This chain connects TRBV7-9 to TRBJ2-3; D gene ambiguous. V lost 5 bases, J lost 1 base, and 7 bases lay in between. This CDR3 has 13 amino acids. Germline CDR1 SEHNR, CDR2 FQNEAQ (reference sequence). The CDR3 DNA follows: TGTGCCAGCAGCCCCGGTCGCACAGATACGCAGTATTTT. Encoded protein: CASSPGRTDTQYF.

CDR3: CASSRRPGQGMFRPQHF. The CDR3 DNA reads TGTGCCAGCAGCAGGCGCCCGGGACAGGGGATGTTTAGGCCCCAGCATTTT. The rearrangement uses TRBV5-6 and TRBJ1-5; 10 nucleotides match TRBD1. J lost 9 bases, V lost 4 bases, and 16 bases had no gene match. CDR1 SGHDT and CDR2 YYEEEE come from the germline V gene. This CDR3 is built from 17 residues.

The V and J genes are TRBV19 and TRBJ2-7, with a possible D match to TRBD2 (6 bases). This CDR3 spans 13 amino acids. V lost 5 bases to trimming and J lost 5 bases, with 13 bases between them. Germline V gene lookup returns CDR1 LNHDA and CDR2 SQIVND (reference sequence). Here the CDR3 reads CASSPRGSNEQYF. For the CDR3, the DNA is TGTGCCAGTAGTCCCCGGGGGTCAAACGAGCAGTACTTC.

The chain couples TRBV9 to TRBJ2-7, with D possibly being TRBD2 (5 bases). Germline V lookup: CDR1 SGDLS, CDR2 YYNGEE. CDR3 length: 14 amino acids. V was clipped by 0 bases and J by 7 bases, with 14 bases between them. The CDR3 protein is CASSVDGEPREQYF. For the CDR3, the DNA is TGTGCCAGCAGCGTAGATGGGGAGCCGAGGGAGCAGTACTTC. The full variable domain, its missing parts supplied by reference TRBV9 and TRBJ2-7, is DSGVTQTPKHLITATGQRVTLRCSPRSGDLSVYWYQQSLDQGLQFLIQYYNGEERAKGNILERFSAQQFPDLHSELNLSSLELGDSALYFCASSVDGEPREQYFGPGTRLTVT.

The chain is built from TRBV5-1 and TRBJ2-7, with 8 bases aligning to TRBD1. This CDR3 has 13 amino acids. The trim removed 5 bases at V and 6 bases at J, leaving 7 bases unmatched. Germline V gives CDR1 SGHRS, CDR2 YFSETQ. CDR3 DNA sequence: TGCGCCAGCAGATTCGGACAGGGTCCCGAGCAGTACTTC. It encodes CASRFGQGPEQYF. Combining the CDR3 with reference TRBV5-1 and TRBJ2-7 gives the whole variable domain KAGVTQTPRYLIKTRGQQVTLSCSPISGHRSVSWYQQTPGQGLQFLFEYFSETQRNKGNFPGRFSGRQFSNSRSEMNVSTLELGDSALYLCASRFGQGPEQYFGPGTRLTVT.

The chain recombines TRBV4-1 with TRBJ2-5; no reliable D call. With 1 base removed from V and 5 bases from J, the gap between germline ends came to 11 bases. The germline gives CDR1 MGHRA, CDR2 YSYEKL. The CDR3 covers 14 residues. The CDR3 DNA is TGCGCCAGCAGCCAAGTAGAGGTTTGGGAGACCCAGTACTTC. This encodes CASSQVEVWETQYF.

The chain is built from TRBV6-1 and TRBJ2-6; tentatively, D is TRBD1 (5 bases). V was shortened by 3 bases and J by 1 base, with 7 bases between the two germline ends. Looked up from germline, CDR1 is MNHNS and CDR2 is SASEGT. There are 15 residues in the CDR3. The CDR3: CASSEGPSGANVLTF. DNA of the CDR3: TGTGCCAGCAGTGAGGGGCCATCTGGGGCCAACGTCCTGACTTTC.

This sequence joins TRBV19 and TRBJ1-2; 7 positions agree with TRBD1. The V and J ends lost 9 bases and 4 bases, in that order; junction bases with no gene match: 11. CDR3 length equals 14 residues. Germline CDR1 LNHDA, CDR2 SQIVND (reference sequence). The CDR3 region is CASGDSLLGYGYTF. The CDR3 coding sequence is TGTGCCAGCGGGGACAGCCTCCTGGGCTATGGCTACACCTTC.

A single count supports this clone. This chain connects TRBV2 to TRBJ2-2, with unresolved D. The CDR3 extends over 13 amino acids. Germline CDR1 is SNHLY and CDR2 is FYNNEI. V lost 4 bases, J lost 6 bases, and 9 bases lay in between. This chain's CDR3 is CASSVDIAGELFF. CDR3 DNA sequence: TGTGCCAGCAGTGTAGATATTGCCGGGGAGCTGTTTTTT.

The genes are TRBV6-5 and TRBJ2-5; TRBD1 agrees at 9 bases. V shed 6 bases, J shed 2 bases, and the junction held 4 bases outside the gene matches. Germline CDR1 reads MNHEY; CDR2 reads SVGAGI. This CDR3 is built from 14 residues. The CDR3 is CASREQGAQETQYF. In DNA form, the CDR3 reads TGTGCCAGCAGGGAACAGGGGGCTCAAGAGACCCAGTACTTC.

The chain is built from TRBV30 and TRBJ1-1, with D possibly being TRBD1 (6 bases). Trimming cost V 4 bases and J 2 bases, with 11 bases left between them. The CDR3 is made up of 13 amino acids. CDR1 is GTSNPN and CDR2 is SVGIG in the germline V gene (reference sequence). The CDR3 is CAWTSQGNTEAFF. In DNA form, the CDR3 reads TGTGCCTGGACTTCACAGGGAAACACTGAAGCTTTCTTT.

A single count supports this clone. The chain combines TRBV15 with TRBJ2-1; TRBD2 matches 7 bases. The CDR3 is made up of 18 amino acids. Germline V gives CDR1 LNHNV, CDR2 YYDKDF (reference sequence). V lost 0 bases, J lost 4 bases, and 12 bases stayed unmatched. CDR3 loop: CATSRDWASGLVYNEQFF. The CDR3 DNA follows: TGTGCCACCAGCAGAGATTGGGCTAGCGGACTCGTATACAATGAGCAGTTCTTC.